This note documents a single T cell receptor beta chain sequence. What it binds is not known. This sample was taken from a study of shared clonotypes between healthy human individuals. The study's findings and limits: Estimated richness was generally greater in naive than memory subsets. Sorted-subset sequencing was shown by rarefaction to be incomplete despite large depth.

CDR3 length: 15 residues. The V and J ends lost 3 bases and 2 bases respectively, with 12 bases between them. The germline V gene encodes CDR1 SGHRS and CDR2 YFSETQ. Some 30,000 T cell genomes, or about 190 ng DNA, went into the sorted-subset replicate PCRs. TCRdb keeps only in-frame clones here, not all; method: immunoSEQ multiplex PCR. The sample includes roughly 1 million clones, roughly 74% of them seen just once. The chain combines TRBV5-1 with TRBJ1-3; no firm D call. The sequence came from a man younger than 35 in good health. Some clones in this sample may be carry-over from other donors' samples. Material for sequencing was memory CD4+ T cells from PBMCs. This sample's subset: CD45RA-negative fraction. The CDR3 sequence is CASSSSVVPGNTIYF. The CDR3, as DNA: TGCGCCAGCAGCTCCTCAGTAGTACCTGGAAACACCATATATTTT.